This T cell receptor (beta chain) was captured in a study of blood T cell repertoires in COVID-19. Study-level information: Some COVID-19 samples were acute and others convalescent; all came from the United States, Italy and Spain. PBMCs, B-cell-depleted T cells, or T cells provided the cDNA or gDNA that made up the material.

Authors' processing steps: Reference gene primer amplification gave nucleated cell count estimates. The data were produced by immunoSEQ multiplex PCR, yet TCRdb's version contains in-frame clones alone and is incomplete. V and J calls plus clone size are reproduced from that table; the DNA served to infer D and trimming. The sample records some 200,000 clones, about nine tenths being singletons. The sample taken for sequencing was peripheral blood. The source of this sequence is a man at least 80 years old with acute or convalescent COVID-19.

As DNA, the CDR3 is TGTGCCACCGCAGGGGTCGGTGAGACCCAGTACTTC. Translation gives CATAGVGETQYF. The V and J genes are TRBV24-1 and TRBJ2-5, with a tentative D call TRBD1 (6 bases). CDR3 size: 12 residues. Germline values: CDR1 KGHDR, CDR2 SFDVKD. The V gene lost 9 bases and the J gene lost 5 bases, with 12 bases spanning the gap.